This is a list of T cell receptor beta chains from one sample in a study of T-cell memory formation after mild COVID-19. TCRdb reprocessed the 5' RACE reads via MiXCR and lists one record per CDR3 protein. In the table there are some 320,000 distinct CDR3 sequences, 14% of which are singletons. The specimen was PBMCs or a T cell subset sorted from them (not recorded which). All receptors come from a man aged 18 to 29 who had mild COVID-19 (a few samples of this study predate the infection). Cell type and time point are not known. Each CDR3 is given with its conserved first and last residue. The order of the fields is clone size, V gene, CDR3 protein. Size tells how often a clone was seen (once, few, many) or the class of an expanded clone, and some rows leave it out.

size: NA; V: TRBV7-6; CDR3: CASSGRVATNEKLFF
size: NA; V: TRBV2; CDR3: CASSEHTGELFF
size: few; V: TRBV7-9; CDR3: CASSPDITGELFF
size: many; V: TRBV7-8; CDR3: CASSFGTYEQYF
size: NA; V: TRBV5-1; CDR3: CASGLGTDYGYTF
size: many; V: TRBV12-3/TRBV12-4; CDR3: CASSLVGVQDTEAFF
size: NA; V: TRBV12-3/TRBV12-4; CDR3: CASSLAAGNQPQHF
size: many; V: TRBV5-6; CDR3: CASSWGKGTEAFF
size: NA; V: TRBV6-5; CDR3: CASSYAWGAGDEQFF
size: many; V: TRBV7-2; CDR3: CASSLGGGGEETQYF
size: NA; V: TRBV19; CDR3: CAAGKSYTDTQYF
size: NA; V: TRBV12-5; CDR3: CASGLEPHSPQHF
size: many; V: TRBV5-1; CDR3: CASSLDYEQYF
size: few; V: TRBV7-9; CDR3: CASSLDSPESGYTF
size: NA; V: TRBV6-2/TRBV6-3; CDR3: CASSSLFGGELFF
size: NA; V: TRBV4-1; CDR3: CASSHVGSSYNEQFF
size: few; V: TRBV6-5; CDR3: CASSYSGRGRGYTF
size: many; V: TRBV6-5; CDR3: CASSYSIGPAKNIQYF
size: few; V: TRBV15; CDR3: CATSRRTSGGSDTQYF
size: NA; V: TRBV7-6; CDR3: CASSGGTTDTQYF
size: NA; V: TRBV7-2; CDR3: CASSWTSTNTGELFF
size: many; V: TRBV28; CDR3: CASSPSPGIQETQYF
size: few; V: TRBV20-1; CDR3: CSAVRGLNTEAFF
size: many; V: TRBV7-2; CDR3: CASSSTQGGPRDEQFF
size: NA; V: TRBV6-2/TRBV6-3; CDR3: CASTNPGHPNTEAFF
size: few; V: TRBV10-3; CDR3: CAISESRDEQFF
size: NA; V: TRBV7-9; CDR3: CASSPTPSAGGSTGELFF
size: few; V: TRBV20-1; CDR3: CSASSLGRSGANVLTF
size: few; V: TRBV20-1; CDR3: CSARDSVVETQYF
size: few; V: TRBV12-3/TRBV12-4; CDR3: CASSLGSGFPSHEQYF
size: many; V: TRBV11-2; CDR3: CASSPGPNHEQYF
size: NA; V: TRBV4-1; CDR3: CASSQHMTSGNTIYF
size: NA; V: TRBV5-1; CDR3: CASSLGPGPAGF
size: few; V: TRBV5-6; CDR3: CASSLAGSRQYNEKLFF
size: many; V: TRBV5-1; CDR3: CASSQTGTDTQYF
size: few; V: TRBV7-2; CDR3: CASSLVLTSGANEQFF
size: few; V: TRBV27; CDR3: CASSLFRGAPGELFF
size: few; V: TRBV9; CDR3: CASSLEWNTGELFF
size: few; V: TRBV7-6; CDR3: CASSLQAGVVSADTQYF
size: many; V: TRBV6-6; CDR3: CASTHGETQYF
size: NA; V: TRBV10-2; CDR3: CASSVSHLTDTQYF
size: many; V: TRBV5-1; CDR3: CASSRTSGGSSYNEQFF
size: many; V: TRBV12-3/TRBV12-4; CDR3: CASSASTVSYEQYF
size: NA; V: TRBV5-1; CDR3: CASSFPPTGGAKNIQYF
size: NA; V: TRBV7-8; CDR3: CASSFGTQVNEQFF
size: NA; V: TRBV12-3/TRBV12-4; CDR3: CASSPQGRELFF
size: NA; V: TRBV7-9; CDR3: CASTQGARGYQETQYF
size: once; V: TRBV7-2; CDR3: CASSKDSLNLYGYTF
size: NA; V: TRBV6-5; CDR3: CASHGQAGYTF
size: few; V: TRBV9; CDR3: CASSGDRRYGYTF
size: few; V: TRBV20-1; CDR3: CSAPGDDTEAFF
size: NA; V: TRBV20-1; CDR3: CSAREPPGAPRYGYTF
size: NA; V: TRBV4-2; CDR3: CASSQDGGQGSYGYTF
size: NA; V: TRBV6-1; CDR3: CASSEEPPDTQYF
size: NA; V: TRBV20-1; CDR3: CSAWTGKSYEQYF
size: NA; V: TRBV19; CDR3: CASNPKPNTGELFF
size: NA; V: TRBV7-2; CDR3: CASSLVGSGGLYNEQFF
size: few; V: TRBV19; CDR3: CASSWTTAGDTQYF
size: NA; V: TRBV29-1; CDR3: CSVEVGSRQYF